The following is a TCR beta chain sequence with its context. The sample's time point: pre-sensitization, week 0. As to treatment: therapeutic diphenylcyclopropenone sensitization with weekly scalp DPC. The sample originates from a study of human T cells and chemical hapten exposure. The CDR3 runs 15 residues. Germline V CDR1 and CDR2: SGHRS, YFSETQ. The V gene end was trimmed by 0 bases and the J gene end by 4 bases; junction bases not matched to a gene: 6. TCRdb reprocessed the RACE reads via MiXCR and lists one record per CDR3 protein. The data contain around 260,000 distinct CDR3 sequences, over 8% of them seen just once; the ten biggest clones take up 2.3%.

The gene calls are TRBV5-1 and TRBJ1-1, with 7 bases identical to TRBD1. The TCR was taken from a woman between 35 and 50 years old with alopecia areata. Some clones in this sample may be carry-over from other donors' samples. Sequenced here: whole blood, sampled in connection with sensitization to the hapten diphenylcyclopropenone (DPC). For the CDR3, the DNA is TGCGCCAGCAGCTTGGGAGACAGGGTCGTCACTGAAGCTTTCTTT. Translation gives CASSLGDRVVTEAFF.